These 5 T cell receptor beta chains share one sample of origin, sequenced in a study of CD8+ T cells in alopecia areata. As for treatment: oral pan-JAK inhibitor, 5-10 mg twice daily. Reverse transcribed after extraction, RNA yielded cDNA as the sequencing template. TCRdb's table, derived via immunoSEQ multiplex PCR, lists solely in-frame clones and lacks some. This table has about 210,000 clones, approximately 40% appearing once. Source: CD4+ T cells sorted from blood, taken at approximately week 37, from a patient treated with tofacitinib. These receptor sequences come from a human donor with alopecia areata.

V gene TRBV29-1 combines with J gene TRBJ2-3; the D is unclear. The CDR3 consists of 13 residues. V was shortened by 5 bases and J by 2 bases, with 11 bases between the two germline ends. Germline CDR1 reads SQVTM; CDR2 reads ANQGSEA. The CDR3 spells CSVRNTYTDTQYF. For the CDR3, the DNA is TGCAGCGTTCGGAACACTTACACAGATACGCAGTATTTT.

This chain links TRBV30 with TRBJ1-1; TRBD1 aligns across 11 bases. CDR1 is GTSNPN, CDR2 SVGIG, per germline (reference sequence). The junction had 10 bases not matched to a gene; V was cut back by 3 bases and J by 10 bases. This CDR3 is built from 14 residues. The DNA of the CDR3 is TGTGCCTGGAGGGTTTTGGACAGGGGGCGTGGAGCTTTCTTT. Encoded protein: CAWRVLDRGRGAFF. Based on the CDR3 plus reference TRBV30 and TRBJ1-1, the full variable domain is SQTIHQWPATLVQPVGSPLSLECTVEGTSNPNLYWYRQAAGRGLQLLFYSVGIGQISSEVPQNLSASRPQDRQFILSSKKLLLSDSGFYLCAWRVLDRGRGAFFGQGTRLTVV.

This clone was seen only a few times. This chain connects TRBV28 to TRBJ2-2; TRBD1 matches at 7 bases. This CDR3 spans 15 amino acids. Germline V CDR1 and CDR2: MDHEN, SYDVKM. Unmatched junction bases numbered 9, after V lost 5 bases and J lost 6 bases. CDR3 coding DNA: TGTGCCAGCAGTCCAGCCAGGGGGTTCGCCGGGGAGCTGTTTTTT. Translated: CASSPARGFAGELFF.

The chain recombines TRBV19 with TRBJ2-1, with TRBD2 identical over 11 bases. This CDR3 region has 13 residues. Trimming cost V 8 bases and J 4 bases; bases outside gene matches: 1. Germline V CDR1 and CDR2: LNHDA, SQIVND (reference sequence). CDR3 sequence reads: CASGTSGYNEQFF. CDR3 nucleotide sequence: TGTGCCAGTGGGACTAGCGGTTACAATGAGCAGTTCTTC. The entire variable domain, with the rest obtained from reference TRBV19 and TRBJ2-1, is as follows: DGGITQSPKYLFRKEGQNVTLSCEQNLNHDAMYWYRQDPGQGLRLIYYSQIVNDFQKGDIAEGYSVSREKKESFPLTVTSAQKNPTAFYLCASGTSGYNEQFFGPGTRLTVL.

This clone was detected a few times. This chain joins TRBV10-3 and TRBJ2-1; 9 positions match TRBD2. This CDR3 contains 14 residues. Losses at the gene ends were 8 bases for V and 7 bases for J; bases not matched to a gene: 9. Germline V gene data show CDR1 as ENHRY and CDR2 as SYGVKD. CDR3 bases: TGTGCCATCGGGCTGTCTAGCGGGAATAATGAGCAGTTCTTC. Its protein product is CAIGLSSGNNEQFF.